A selection of T cell receptor beta chains follows, all from one sample in a study of blood T cell repertoires in COVID-19. Only in-frame clones appear in the TCRdb table, and some are missing; sequencing was by immunoSEQ multiplex PCR. The sample includes about 410,000 clones, around 91% of them seen just once. The sample taken for sequencing was peripheral blood. These receptors came from a woman between 40 and 50 years old with COVID-19, enrolled during active disease. Both conserved end residues are part of each CDR3. The D gene is left open where the match is weak. Part of the rows lack a size; the others show once, few, many or a class for expanded clones.

j_gene,abundance,d_gene,v_gene,CDR3aa,CDR3nt
TRBJ1-1,-,-,TRBV4-2,CASSQVATNTEAFF,TGTGCCAGCAGCCAAGTAGCGACGAACACTGAAGCTTTCTTT
TRBJ1-5,-,-,TRBV7-2,CASSLWAWYSNQPQHF,TGTGCCAGCAGCTTATGGGCATGGTATAGCAATCAGCCCCAGCATTTT
TRBJ1-2,-,-,TRBV19,CASSKGSAYGYTF,TGTGCCAGTAGTAAGGGGTCGGCCTATGGCTACACCTTC
TRBJ1-5,-,-,TRBV5-1,CASSLEGGDQPQHF,TGCGCCAGCAGCTTGGAAGGGGGAGATCAGCCCCAGCATTTT
TRBJ2-4,-,-,TRBV7-2,CASSLHSENIQYF,TGTGCCAGCAGCTTACACTCCGAAAACATTCAGTACTTC
TRBJ1-5,few,TRBD1,TRBV27,CASSFQGGMGPQHF,TGTGCCAGCAGTTTTCAGGGGGGAATGGGACCCCAGCATTTT
TRBJ1-6,-,TRBD1,TRBV18,CASSPQTGFGNSPLHF,TGTGCCAGCTCACCACAGACAGGGTTCGGTAATTCACCCCTCCACTTT
TRBJ2-2,-,-,TRBV11-2,CASSLGTIGGAGELFF,TGTGCCAGCAGCTTAGGGACCATTGGCGGGGCCGGGGAGCTGTTTTTT
TRBJ1-2,-,-,TRBV30,CAWSGSGFNYGYTF,TGTGCCTGGAGTGGGAGTGGTTTTAACTATGGCTACACCTTC
TRBJ1-2,-,TRBD1,TRBV27,CASRPGQGVWGYTF,TGTGCCAGCAGACCGGGACAGGGGGTCTGGGGCTACACCTTC
TRBJ1-1,-,-,TRBV19,CASRQASISNTEAFF,TGTGCCAGTAGGCAGGCAAGTATTTCGAACACTGAAGCTTTCTTT
TRBJ2-5,-,-,TRBV27,CASSFLGSETQYF,TGTGCCAGCAGTTTCCTAGGTTCGGAGACCCAGTACTTC
TRBJ1-5,-,-,TRBV21-1,CASSQNQYLAGRNQPQHF,TGTGCCAGCAGTCAAAACCAGTACCTGGCAGGGCGCAATCAGCCCCAGCATTTT
TRBJ2-3,-,-,TRBV6-5,CASSYSKRTDTQYF,TGTGCCAGCAGTTACTCGAAGCGCACAGATACGCAGTATTTT
TRBJ1-1,-,TRBD1,TRBV5-1,CASRAGQRENTEAFF,TGCGCCAGCAGGGCGGGACAGAGAGAGAACACTGAAGCTTTCTTT
TRBJ1-2,-,-,TRBV10-3,CAISERGDYGYTF,TGTGCCATCAGCGAGCGGGGGGACTATGGCTACACCTTC
TRBJ1-2,once,-,TRBV11-2,CASSNEGVYGYTF,TGTGCCAGCAGCAACGAGGGGGTCTATGGCTACACCTTC
TRBJ1-2,few,-,TRBV28,CASSFNSGYGYTF,TGTGCCAGCAGTTTCAACAGCGGATATGGCTACACCTTC
TRBJ2-7,-,TRBD1,TRBV6-6,CASSLGQGWFHEQYF,TGTGCCAGCAGTCTCGGACAGGGATGGTTTCACGAGCAGTACTTC
TRBJ1-2,-,TRBD1,TRBV3-1/TRBV3-2,CASSQDLYPTGDDGYTF,TGTGCCAGCAGCCAAGATCTCTACCCGACAGGGGACGATGGCTACACCTTC
TRBJ2-3,-,-,TRBV7-9,CASTPRTANTDTQYF,TGTGCCAGCACACCGCGGACAGCTAACACAGATACGCAGTATTTT
TRBJ1-6,-,TRBD1,TRBV6-5,CASRSGQYYNSPLHF,TGTGCCAGCAGGTCGGGACAGTACTATAATTCACCCCTCCACTTT
TRBJ2-5,-,-,TRBV5-1,CASSLAWTHQETQYF,TGCGCCAGCAGCTTGGCATGGACACACCAAGAGACCCAGTACTTC
TRBJ1-5,-,-,TRBV28,CASTSTRGRYSNQPQHF,TGTGCCAGCACCTCCACCAGGGGCCGATATAGCAATCAGCCCCAGCATTTT
TRBJ2-3,-,-,TRBV7-9,CASSQNMPIDTQYF,TGTGCCAGCAGCCAGAACATGCCAATTGATACGCAGTATTTT
TRBJ1-1,few,-,TRBV7-3,CASSPSGGASEAFF,TGTGCCAGCAGCCCCTCGGGGGGCGCATCTGAAGCTTTCTTT
TRBJ1-2,-,-,TRBV5-4,CASSLAPVDGYTF,TGTGCCAGCAGCTTGGCCCCGGTGGATGGCTACACCTTC
TRBJ2-3,-,-,TRBV20-1,CSASPGEADTQYF,TGCAGTGCTAGTCCGGGTGAGGCAGATACGCAGTATTTT
TRBJ1-1,-,-,TRBV5-4,CASSLDRRTEAFF,TGTGCCAGCAGCTTGGACAGACGCACTGAAGCTTTCTTT
TRBJ2-7,-,TRBD1,TRBV6-1,CASSGSRGTGIYEQYF,TGTGCCAGCAGTGGGAGCAGAGGGACAGGGATCTACGAGCAGTACTTC
TRBJ1-4,-,TRBD1,TRBV2,CASRTGGYSNEKLFF,TGTGCCAGCAGGACAGGGGGCTATAGTAATGAAAAACTGTTTTTT
TRBJ1-1,-,TRBD1,TRBV5-1,CASSAGTANTEAFF,TGCGCCAGCAGCGCCGGGACAGCGAACACTGAAGCTTTCTTT
TRBJ2-1,-,-,TRBV15,CATSRGVGHYNEQFF,TGTGCCACCAGCAGAGGAGTCGGACACTACAATGAGCAGTTCTTC
TRBJ2-7,-,TRBD1,TRBV18,CASSSGQGSIGYEQYF,TGTGCCAGCTCCTCGGGACAGGGTAGCATCGGTTACGAGCAGTACTTC
TRBJ2-1,-,TRBD2,TRBV7-3,CASSFRTSANNEQFF,TGTGCCAGCAGCTTCCGGACTAGCGCAAACAATGAGCAGTTCTTC
TRBJ1-5,-,-,TRBV3-1/TRBV3-2,CASSLGTIQPQHF,TGTGCCAGCAGCCTCGGGACAATTCAGCCCCAGCATTTT
TRBJ2-2,-,-,TRBV2,CASSGQAANTGELFF,TGTGCCAGCAGTGGGCAGGCCGCGAACACCGGGGAGCTGTTTTTT
TRBJ1-2,once,-,TRBV9,CASSLRVDYGYTF,TGTGCCAGCAGCCTCAGGGTCGACTATGGCTACACCTTC
TRBJ1-2,few,TRBD1,TRBV5-5,CASSLDRGLDGYTF,TGTGCCAGCAGCTTAGACAGGGGTTTGGATGGCTACACCTTC
TRBJ1-5,once,TRBD1,TRBV5-4,CASSFQGANQPQHF,TGTGCCAGCAGCTTTCAGGGGGCGAACCAGCCCCAGCATTTT
TRBJ1-2,-,TRBD1,TRBV5-8,CASSLEGQGAPNYGYTF,TGTGCCAGCAGCTTGGAGGGACAGGGTGCCCCTAACTATGGCTACACCTTC
TRBJ2-1,few,TRBD1,TRBV19,CASSVTGTDYNEQFF,TGTGCCAGTAGTGTTACCGGGACAGACTACAATGAGCAGTTCTTC
TRBJ2-7,-,TRBD1,TRBV6-5,CASIGDRSYEQYF,TGTGCCAGCATTGGGGACAGATCCTACGAGCAGTACTTC
TRBJ1-1,-,TRBD1,TRBV16,CASSTTGGRTEAFF,TGTGCCAGCAGCACCACAGGGGGCCGAACTGAAGCTTTCTTT
TRBJ1-5,-,TRBD1,TRBV4-3,CASSRDQQGNQPQHF,TGCGCCAGCAGCCGAGACCAACAGGGGAATCAGCCCCAGCATTTT
TRBJ1-5,-,-,TRBV10-3,CAISDQNQPQHF,TGTGCCATCAGTGATCAGAATCAGCCCCAGCATTTT
TRBJ2-7,-,TRBD2,TRBV7-2,CASSPFSGGGEQYF,TGTGCCAGCAGCCCTTTCAGCGGGGGAGGCGAGCAGTACTTC
TRBJ1-1,-,-,TRBV5-4,CASSLGRGNTEAFF,TGTGCCAGCAGCTTGGGAAGGGGGAACACTGAAGCTTTCTTT
TRBJ2-3,-,TRBD2,TRBV3-1/TRBV3-2,CASSHSGDTDTQYF,TGTGCCAGCAGTCATAGCGGGGACACAGATACGCAGTATTTT
TRBJ2-1,-,-,TRBV27,CASALGGVAYNEQFF,TGTGCCAGCGCTTTAGGAGGGGTCGCCTACAATGAGCAGTTCTTC
TRBJ2-5,-,-,TRBV29-1,CSVEVTDPTVRETQYF,TGCAGCGTTGAAGTAACTGACCCTACCGTGAGGGAGACCCAGTACTTC
TRBJ2-7,-,-,TRBV6-1,CASSEALFGYEQYF,TGTGCCAGCAGTGAAGCGCTTTTCGGGTACGAGCAGTACTTC
TRBJ1-6,-,TRBD1,TRBV7-2,CASSLGDRGSPLHF,TGTGCCAGCAGCTTAGGGGACAGGGGATCACCCCTCCACTTT
TRBJ1-2,few,-,TRBV29-1,CSVGGGYGYTF,TGCAGCGTCGGAGGCGGCTATGGCTACACCTTC